Listed below are T cell receptor beta chains from one sample, sequenced in a study of T cells in Graves' hyperthyroidism and ophthalmopathy. One entry per CDR3 protein, called by TCRdb with MiXCR from the multiplex PCR reads. The repertoire has a few hundred thousand distinct CDR3 sequences, approximately 13% of them found once; the top ten carry 5% to 6.5%. The sample consisted of blood. These receptors all come from a woman younger than 30 with Graves' hyperthyroidism. Both conserved end residues are part of each CDR3. A D gene is named only where the DNA matches it firmly. The size of a clone is reported for some rows only, either as once, few or many, or as a class for expanded clones.

j_call,d_call,v_call,clone_size,cdr3_nt,cdr3_aa
TRBJ2-2,TRBD2,TRBV6-1,few,TGTGCCAGCAGTCGAGGACTAGCGGGCCCGAACACCGGGGAGCTGTTTTTT,CASSRGLAGPNTGELFF
TRBJ2-5,TRBD1,TRBV11-1,.,TGTGCCAGCAGCTTAGGGTCGCGGGACAGGGGACAAGAGACCCAGTACTTC,CASSLGSRDRGQETQYF
TRBJ2-5,.,TRBV3-1,many,TGTGCCAGCAGCCAAGGGCCCACCACCCAAGAGACCCAGTACTTC,CASSQGPTTQETQYF
TRBJ1-1,TRBD1,TRBV3-1,many,TGTGCCAGCAGCACTCGACAGGGAACTGAAGCTTTCTTT,CASSTRQGTEAFF
TRBJ2-5,TRBD1,TRBV14,few,TGTGCCAGCAGCCAATTGGTCCAGGGGGCATCCCTAGGAGAGACCCAGTACTTC,CASSQLVQGASLGETQYF
TRBJ1-1,TRBD1,TRBV6-2/TRBV6-3,few,TGTGCCAGCAGTACCAGGACAGGGTACGCTTTCTTT,CASSTRTGYAFF
TRBJ2-6,TRBD1,TRBV5-6,.,TGTGCCAGCAGCCTGACAGGGGGGTCTGGGGCCAACGTCCTGACTTTC,CASSLTGGSGANVLTF
TRBJ2-3,.,TRBV6-4,few,TGTGCCAGCAGGGACTTCACAGATACGCAGTATTTT,CASRDFTDTQYF
TRBJ1-2,TRBD1,TRBV4-3,.,TGCGCCAGCAGCCAAGTTTCAGGGCAGGGGGCTTATGGCTACACCTTC,CASSQVSGQGAYGYTF
TRBJ2-5,TRBD2,TRBV20-1,many,TGCAGTGCTAGAGTGCGGGATAGCGGGAGTGAGACCCAGTACTTC,CSARVRDSGSETQYF
TRBJ1-2,.,TRBV7-9,.,TGTGCCAGCAGCTTAGCCCCAGGGGGCTACACCTTC,CASSLAPGGYTF
TRBJ2-7,TRBD2,TRBV20-1,.,TGCAGTGCTTCCGGGACTAGCGGGAGGGGCTCCTACGAGCAGTACTTC,CSASGTSGRGSYEQYF
TRBJ1-5,.,TRBV12-3/TRBV12-4,many,TGTGCCAGCAGTTTACACAGGAATCAGCCCCAGCATTTT,CASSLHRNQPQHF
TRBJ2-3,.,TRBV11-2,many,TGTGCCAGCAGCTCCGAGACAGATACGCAGTATTTT,CASSSETDTQYF
TRBJ2-1,TRBD2,TRBV12-3/TRBV12-4,.,TGTGCCAGCAGTTCTCCTAGCGGGGCCTACAATGAGCAGTTCTTC,CASSSPSGAYNEQFF
TRBJ2-2,.,TRBV12-5,many,TGTGCTAGTGGTTTGGGCCCCAATCCCGGGGAGCTGTTTTTT,CASGLGPNPGELFF
TRBJ2-3,TRBD2,TRBV20-1,many,TGCAGTGCTAGCCCAGCGGGATCGAGAGCAGATACGCAGTATTTT,CSASPAGSRADTQYF
TRBJ2-7,TRBD2,TRBV7-8,few,TGTGCCAGCAGTTTAGTTAGCGGGCCCTCCTACAATGAGCAGTACTTC,CASSLVSGPSYNEQYF
TRBJ2-3,.,TRBV28,many,TGTGCCAGCCCCCCCCTAATGGGGTTCACAGATACGCAGTATTTT,CASPPLMGFTDTQYF
TRBJ2-7,TRBD1,TRBV5-1,.,TGCGCCAGCAGCCTCCCCGTCCCGGGACAGGACGAGCAGTACTTC,CASSLPVPGQDEQYF
TRBJ2-2,TRBD1,TRBV5-6,few,TGTGCCAGCAGCCCGGACAGGACCACCGGGGAGCTGTTTTTT,CASSPDRTTGELFF
TRBJ2-1,.,TRBV28,many,TGTGCCAGCAGTATGACGGGAGGGGGCTTATACAATGAGCAGTTCTTC,CASSMTGGGLYNEQFF
TRBJ2-1,TRBD2,TRBV7-2,.,TGTGCCAGCAGCCAAGAAACTAGCGGGAGGCTGGGCAATGAGCAGTTCTTC,CASSQETSGRLGNEQFF
TRBJ2-5,TRBD2,TRBV20-1,.,TGCAGTGCTAGCTGCGCCGGGACTAGCGGGAGGAACGATGGAAGACAGACCCAGTACTTC,CSASCAGTSGRNDGRQTQYF
TRBJ2-7,TRBD1,TRBV5-1,many,TGCGCCAGTAACATCGGGACAGGGGACTACGAGCAGTACTTC,CASNIGTGDYEQYF
TRBJ1-5,TRBD1,TRBV10-3,many,TGTGCCATCCGGGACAGCGATAGCAATCAGCCCCAGCATTTT,CAIRDSDSNQPQHF
TRBJ2-5,.,TRBV12-3/TRBV12-4,.,TGTGCCCGCAGCCCATCCGGGGAGACCCTGTACTTC,CARSPSGETLYF
TRBJ2-7,TRBD2,TRBV7-9,once,TGTGCCAGCAGCTTAGTAGGGACTAGCGGTTCCGGAATCGGCTACGAGCAGTACTTC,CASSLVGTSGSGIGYEQYF
TRBJ1-6,.,TRBV3-1,many,TGTGCCAGCAGCCAAGATATCGGCAGTAATTCACCCCTCCACTTT,CASSQDIGSNSPLHF
TRBJ1-5,TRBD1,TRBV30,many,TGTGCCTGGAGTTCAGGGGGCGACGGCAATCAGCCCCAGCATTTT,CAWSSGGDGNQPQHF
TRBJ2-5,.,TRBV18,few,TGTGCCAGCTCACCAGCTCCGGGACCCCAAGAGACCCAGTACTTC,CASSPAPGPQETQYF
TRBJ2-5,.,TRBV5-6,.,TGTGCCAGCAGCGGCAGGGTCCAAGAGACCCAGTACTTC,CASSGRVQETQYF
TRBJ1-5,TRBD1,TRBV12-3/TRBV12-4,many,TGTGCCAGCAGCCCCGGACAGGGCCATCAGCCCCAGCATTTT,CASSPGQGHQPQHF